The present entry profiles one T cell receptor (beta chain) with its context. Germline CDR1 SNHLY, CDR2 FYNNEI. V lost 5 bases and J 2 bases, leaving 13 bases between the germline ends. The CDR3 spans 15 residues. TCRdb processed the RT-PCR reads anew with MiXCR; each CDR3 protein has one entry. The sample has more than 550,000 distinct CDR3 sequences; 11% to 15% are singletons. Sequenced input: memory CD4+ T cells from blood. The clonotype was recovered from a female donor in good health, serving as a healthy control. The chain is built from TRBV2 and TRBJ1-5, with D perhaps matching TRBD1 (6 bases). CDR3 sequence: CASSLQGMGNQPQHF. The CDR3 DNA reads as TGTGCCAGCAGTCTACAGGGAATGGGCAATCAGCCCCAGCATTTT.